One sample yielded the 21 T cell receptor beta chains listed below, sequenced in a study of CD4 T cells in relation to SARS-CoV-2 and coronaviruses. CD4+ T cells from unexposed donors were obtained before the COVID-19 pandemic (2011-2018). Sequencing was performed with immunoSEQ multiplex PCR; in TCRdb, only in-frame clones are kept and a portion is missing. The profile covers about 70,000 clones, with 87% appearing a single time and around 1.6% taken by the ten largest. Material: memory CD4+ T cells from PBMCs. These receptor sequences come from a human donor in good health.

The chain links TRBV11-3 to TRBJ2-3; maybe TRBD2 (5 bases). Looked up from germline, CDR1 is SGHNT and CDR2 is YENEEA. The CDR3 covers 14 residues. V lost 0 bases and J 7 bases, leaving 11 bases between the germline ends. The CDR3 spells CASSLDASRNTQYF. CDR3 in DNA: TGTGCCAGCAGCTTAGATGCTAGCCGCAATACGCAGTATTTT.

The V and J genes are TRBV19 and TRBJ2-2, with D unresolved. This CDR3 is 17 amino acids long. The ends were cut back, 5 bases at V and 3 bases at J, with 19 bases in the middle. Germline CDR1 reads LNHDA; CDR2 reads SQIVND (reference sequence). CDR3 nucleotides: TGTGCCAGTAGTGCCCGGTGGATCAGCCCGGACACCGGGGAGCTGTTTTTT. As protein: CASSARWISPDTGELFF.

Concerning this clone: A much larger clone differs by one base, so this may be a read error. The J gene is TRBJ2-2, the V gene TRBV25-1, with a tentative D call TRBD2 (5 bases). The CDR3 consists of 14 residues. Germline V lookup: CDR1 MGHDK, CDR2 SYGVNS. The V end lost 5 bases, the J end lost 0 bases, and 7 bases lay between the germline ends. The CDR3 protein is CASSFGANTGELFF. DNA of the CDR3: TGTGCCAGCAGTTTCGGGGCGAACACCGGGGAGCTGTTTTTT.

The V call is TRBV21-1, the J call TRBJ1-5; TRBD1 was called by the table and not checked on the DNA. TRBV21-1 is a listed pseudogene. The CDR3 runs to 19 residues. In nucleotides, the CDR3 is TGTGCCAGCAGCCGAAACTCCCGACCGTACAGGGGGCTGGATCAGCCCCAGCATTTT. Residues: CASSRNSRPYRGLDQPQHF.

The CDR3 spells CASGLVRLRGGETQYF. As DNA, the CDR3 is TGTGCTAGTGGTTTGGTACGTTTACGGGGTGGGGAGACCCAGTACTTC. The V call is TRBV12-5, the J call TRBJ2-5; possible D gene TRBD2, 5 bases. Trimming took 0 bases from V and 5 from J, leaving 16 bases between them. CDR3 length: 16 residues. Germline V gives CDR1 LGHNT, CDR2 FRNRAP.

The chain couples TRBV5-1 to TRBJ2-5; 10 nucleotides agree with TRBD1. Germline V lookup: CDR1 SGHRS, CDR2 YFSETQ. V trimming: 3 bases; J trimming: 1 base; junction bases outside the gene matches: 3. This CDR3 has 15 residues. CDR3 loop: CASSWRTGGQETQYF. In nucleotides, the CDR3 is TGCGCCAGCAGCTGGCGGACAGGGGGCCAAGAGACCCAGTACTTC.

This clone is a singleton in its sample. The chain couples TRBV7-6 to TRBJ1-3, with D perhaps TRBD1 (5 bases). This CDR3 spans 17 amino acids. V gave up 5 bases and J gave up 0 bases, with 17 bases separating them. CDR1 is SGHVS, CDR2 FNYEAQ, per germline. In nucleotides, the CDR3 is TGTGCCAGCAGCCGGGGCTGGGTTGGGAGCTCTGGAAACACCATATATTTT. Amino acids: CASSRGWVGSSGNTIYF.

The rearrangement links TRBV2 to TRBJ2-7, with D tentatively TRBD1 (5 bases). Between the trimmed V and J ends, which lost 6 bases and 7 bases, there was a span of 13 bases. The CDR3 has 12 amino acids. In germline, CDR1 is SNHLY, CDR2 FYNNEI. DNA of the CDR3: TGTGCCAGCAGGGGGCTCGGCCAAGAGCAGTACTTC. Amino acid sequence: CASRGLGQEQYF.

The gene calls are TRBV5-4 and TRBJ2-4; D possibly corresponds to TRBD1 (6 bases). CDR3 size: 14 residues. Deletions cut 4 bases from V and 7 bases from J, with 15 bases between. In germline, CDR1 is SGHNT, CDR2 YYREEE (reference sequence). This chain's CDR3 is CASSLQGSLNIQYF. CDR3 DNA: TGTGCCAGCAGCCTACAGGGTTCGCTGAACATTCAGTACTTC.

This chain connects TRBV11-3 to TRBJ2-5; no reliable D call. The CDR3 runs to 15 residues. Germline values: CDR1 SGHNT, CDR2 YENEEA. The germline V and J ends were trimmed by 0 bases and 3 bases, with 11 bases remaining between them. CDR3 amino acids: CASSLESGDEETQYF. CDR3 DNA: TGTGCCAGCAGCTTAGAATCGGGCGACGAAGAGACCCAGTACTTC.

The chain employs TRBV11-2 and TRBJ1-3; D call uncertain. The length of the CDR3 is 14 residues. Germline V gives CDR1 SGHAT, CDR2 FQNNGV. V dropped 3 bases and J dropped 4 bases, with 10 bases sitting between them. The CDR3, as DNA: TGTGCCAGCAGCTTTCGAAACAGAGGAAACACCATATATTTT. It yields the protein CASSFRNRGNTIYF.

The chain couples TRBV28 to TRBJ1-2, with a tentative D call TRBD1 (5 bases). Trimming stripped 9 bases from V and 2 bases from J, with 19 bases between. The CDR3 spans 15 residues. The V gene's germline CDR1 is MDHEN and CDR2 SYDVKM. CDR3 bases: TGTGCCAGTACTAGTTGGGGGGAATTGAACTATGGCTACACCTTC. Its protein product is CASTSWGELNYGYTF.

V and J are TRBV5-1 and TRBJ1-2; TRBD1 aligns across 7 bases. Germline CDR1 is SGHRS and CDR2 is YFSETQ. After removal of 0 bases from V and 2 bases from J, the junction contained 4 bases not matched to a gene. The CDR3 is 15 residues long. CDR3 sequence (DNA): TGCGCCAGCAGCTTGGGACAGGGACTAAACTATGGCTACACCTTC. Translating it yields CASSLGQGLNYGYTF.

The rearrangement uses TRBV6-5 and TRBJ2-7; D remains unclear. Trimming took off 8 bases at V and 5 bases at J, with 16 bases between the two ends. Germline-derived CDR1 and CDR2 are MNHEY and SVGAGI. CDR3 size: 13 residues. CDR3 protein: CASSSPLTHEQYF. CDR3 sequence (DNA): TGTGCCAGCTCCAGCCCCCTAACCCACGAGCAGTACTTC.

This chain connects TRBV30 to TRBJ1-2, with D unclear. The V and J ends lost 4 bases and 0 bases respectively, with 15 bases between them. There are 15 residues in the CDR3. In germline, CDR1 is GTSNPN, CDR2 SVGIG (reference sequence). This chain's CDR3 is CAWNREASTNYGYTF. The CDR3 nucleotides read TGTGCCTGGAATCGAGAGGCCAGTACTAACTATGGCTACACCTTC.

The sample holds one count of this clone. The rearrangement joins TRBV18 to TRBJ1-3; a weak D match, TRBD1 (6 bases). CDR1 is KGHSH, CDR2 LQKENI, per germline. This CDR3 has 15 residues. Trimming removed 5 bases from V and 2 bases from J, with 13 bases in between. The CDR3 here is CASSVGQSAGNTIYF. The CDR3 DNA is TGTGCCAGCTCAGTTGGACAGAGCGCTGGAAACACCATATATTTT.

The CDR3, as DNA: TGCGCCAGCAGCCCACAGGGGGCTGTAGGTGAAAAACTGTTTTTT. Translation gives CASSPQGAVGEKLFF. The rearrangement joins TRBV5-1 to TRBJ1-4, with 9 bases identical to TRBD1. The length of the CDR3 is 15 residues. With V trimmed by 4 bases and J by 7 bases, 8 bases remained unmatched. Germline V gives CDR1 SGHRS, CDR2 YFSETQ.

This rearrangement joins TRBV5-4 to TRBJ2-2; no clear D. Trimming took off 2 bases at V and 15 bases at J, with 17 bases between the two ends. The CDR3 covers 13 residues. Germline lookup yields CDR1 SGHNT and CDR2 YYREEE (reference sequence). In DNA, the CDR3 is TGTGCCAGCAGCTTAAAGGATCTAGGACGGGTGTTTTTT. Its translation is CASSLKDLGRVFF.

This chain joins TRBV6-6 and TRBJ1-1; 8 nucleotides agree with TRBD1. The ends lost 0 bases at V and 11 bases at J; junction bases unmatched: 8. Per germline, CDR1 MNHNY and CDR2 SVGAGI (reference sequence). CDR3 length: 14 residues. CDR3 DNA: TGTGCCAGCAGTTACTCGCAGGGGGCGTATTTCGCTTTCTTT. It specifies CASSYSQGAYFAFF.

The J gene is TRBJ1-4, the V gene TRBV7-9, with D possibly TRBD1 on 5 matching bases. Germline-derived CDR1 and CDR2 are SEHNR and FQNEAQ (reference sequence). CDR3 length: 15 amino acids. V shed 5 bases and J shed 3 bases, with 13 bases lying between them. The chain's CDR3 is CASSPLWGSNEKLFF. The CDR3, as DNA: TGTGCCAGCAGCCCCCTATGGGGGTCTAATGAAAAACTGTTTTTT.

The chain uses TRBV6-4 and TRBJ2-5, with 8 positions matching TRBD2. Trimming took 4 bases from V and 1 from J; bases not matched to a gene: 8. CDR3 length: 16 residues. Germline lookup yields CDR1 MRHNA and CDR2 SNTAGT. The DNA of the CDR3 is TGTGCCAGCAGTGCCCCGACTAGCGCAACCCAAGAGACCCAGTACTTC. Residues: CASSAPTSATQETQYF.